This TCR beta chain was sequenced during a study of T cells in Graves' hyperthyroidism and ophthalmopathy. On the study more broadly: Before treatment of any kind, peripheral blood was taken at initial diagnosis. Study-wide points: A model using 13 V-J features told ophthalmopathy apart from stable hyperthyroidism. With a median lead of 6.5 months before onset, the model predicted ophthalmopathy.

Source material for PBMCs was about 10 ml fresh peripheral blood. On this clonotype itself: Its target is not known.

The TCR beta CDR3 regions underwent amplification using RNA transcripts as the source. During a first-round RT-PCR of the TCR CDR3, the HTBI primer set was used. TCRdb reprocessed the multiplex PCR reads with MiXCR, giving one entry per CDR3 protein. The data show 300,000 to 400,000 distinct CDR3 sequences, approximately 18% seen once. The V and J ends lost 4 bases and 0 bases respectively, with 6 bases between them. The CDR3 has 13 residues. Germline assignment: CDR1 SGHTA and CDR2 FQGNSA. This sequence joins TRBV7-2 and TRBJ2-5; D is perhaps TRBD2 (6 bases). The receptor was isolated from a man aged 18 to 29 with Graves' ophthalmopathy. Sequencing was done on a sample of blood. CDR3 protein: CASSWRDQETQYF. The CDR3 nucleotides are TGTGCCAGCAGCTGGAGGGACCAAGAGACCCAGTACTTC. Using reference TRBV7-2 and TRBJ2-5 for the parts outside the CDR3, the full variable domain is GAGVSQSPSNKVTEKGKDVELRCDPISGHTALYWYRQSLGQGLEFLIYFQGNSAPDKSGLPSDRFSAERTGGSVSTLTIQRTQQEDSAVYLCASSWRDQETQYFGPGTRLLVL.